The 9 T cell receptor beta chains below all came from one sample that was sequenced in a study of cytotoxic CD8 clonotypes in ibrutinib-treated CLL. Some clones are missing from TCRdb's copy, which holds only in-frame ones; the method was immunoSEQ multiplex PCR. This table holds 110,000 to 150,000 clones, 76% found once. Specimen: PBMCs, collected after 24 months of ibrutinib treatment. The receptor source for this set is a human donor with chronic lymphocytic leukemia.

This CDR3 is CASSMGQGAGQPQHF. In DNA, the CDR3 is TGTGCCAGTAGTATGGGACAGGGGGCTGGTCAGCCCCAGCATTTT. The rearrangement links TRBV19 to TRBJ1-5; TRBD1 matches at 12 bases. Germline lookup yields CDR1 LNHDA and CDR2 SQIVND (reference sequence). Losses at the gene ends were 3 bases for V and 6 bases for J; bases not matched to a gene: 3. The CDR3 runs 15 residues.

In its sample, this clone was seen once. The CDR3 here is CASTKGGGKASNQPQHF. Written as DNA, the CDR3 is TGTGCCAGCACCAAAGGGGGGGGGAAGGCTAGCAATCAGCCCCAGCATTTT. The chain couples TRBV9 to TRBJ1-5; TRBD1 is a possible D gene (6 bases). The CDR3 length is 17 residues. The ends were cut back, 6 bases at V and 0 bases at J, with 19 bases in the middle. Germline V gene data show CDR1 as SGDLS and CDR2 as YYNGEE.

There are a few counts of this clone. CDR3 protein: CASSVASVGGGSAGYTF. The CDR3 DNA sequence: TGTGCCAGCAGCGTGGCATCGGTCGGGGGCGGTTCTGCTGGCTACACCTTC. The chain uses TRBV9 and TRBJ1-2, with TRBD1 as a possible D gene (6 bases). Germline values: CDR1 SGDLS, CDR2 YYNGEE. The V end lost 2 bases, the J end lost 7 bases, and 24 bases lay between the germline ends. The CDR3 has 17 residues.

CDR3: CASSQLTLTISYNEQFF. CDR3 coding DNA: TGTGCCAGCAGCCAACTAACTTTAACAATCTCCTACAATGAGCAGTTCTTC. The chain joins TRBV7-6 to TRBJ2-1; unclear D gene. V was shortened by 5 bases and J by 0 bases, with 17 bases between the two germline ends. CDR3 length equals 17 residues. CDR1 and CDR2 (germline): SGHVS, FNYEAQ.

A few counts support this clone. The genes are TRBV7-9 and TRBJ1-1; perhaps TRBD1 as D (6 bases). The CDR3 spans 12 residues. V was shortened by 5 bases and J by 8 bases, with 12 bases between the two germline ends. CDR1 and CDR2 (germline): SEHNR, FQNEAQ (reference sequence). The CDR3 sequence is CASSPGTTEAFF. Here the CDR3 DNA reads TGTGCCAGCAGCCCTGGGACAACGGAAGCTTTCTTT.

This clone was seen just once. The rearrangement links TRBV28 to TRBJ1-2; no firm D call. The CDR3 length is 11 residues. The V gene lost 8 bases and the J gene lost 5 bases, with 9 bases spanning the gap. CDR1 and CDR2 from the germline V gene are MDHEN and SYDVKM. CDR3 protein: CASALGYGYTF. The CDR3, as DNA: TGTGCCAGCGCCCTTGGGTATGGCTACACCTTC.

V is TRBV6-1 and J is TRBJ1-4; D might be TRBD1 (5 bases). The germline V gene encodes CDR1 MNHNS and CDR2 SASEGT. The CDR3 consists of 15 residues. V lost 6 bases and J 4 bases, leaving 15 bases between the germline ends. The CDR3 loop reads CASSAVGQNNEKLFF. CDR3 nucleotide sequence: TGTGCCAGCAGCGCCGTCGGACAAAATAATGAAAAACTGTTTTTT.

This clone showed up just a few times. The rearrangement uses TRBV2 and TRBJ2-7; the D is unclear. Germline V gives CDR1 SNHLY, CDR2 FYNNEI. The CDR3 spans 12 residues. Trimming removed 3 bases at V and 5 bases at J, with 8 bases between. The CDR3 reads CASSEASHEQYF. CDR3 sequence (DNA): TGTGCCAGCAGTGAGGCCAGCCACGAGCAGTACTTC.

The V gene is TRBV19, the J gene TRBJ1-3, with D maybe TRBD1 (5 bases). Germline V gene lookup returns CDR1 LNHDA and CDR2 SQIVND (reference sequence). This CDR3 is built from 15 residues. The V end lost 3 bases, the J end lost 1 base, and 10 bases lay between the germline ends. This chain's CDR3 is CASSIDSTSGNTIYF. CDR3 DNA sequence: TGTGCCAGTAGTATCGACAGCACTTCTGGAAACACCATATATTTT.